Sequencing of this T cell receptor (beta chain) was carried out in a study of T cell responses to AZD1222 COVID-19 vaccine. Study results and limitations: Baseline testing showed seropositivity in only six AZD1222 recipients. The donor cohort was predominantly white British with a female majority, and clonal diversity may have been underestimated.

Measured with immunoSEQ multiplex PCR; TCRdb has only the in-frame clones, and not every one. The sample consists of around 160,000 clones, about 93% of them appearing once. The V gene lost 5 bases and the J gene lost 5 bases, with 12 bases spanning the gap. Germline CDR1 reads MGHDK; CDR2 reads SYGVNS. The CDR3 totals 14 residues. Concerning this clone: Its antigen is as yet unknown.

The receptor was isolated from an adult in good health. V is TRBV25-1 and J is TRBJ2-2; D tentatively fits TRBD1 or TRBD2 (6 bases each). Source: peripheral blood, taken on day 0 of MenACWY control vaccination. CDR3 residues: CASSHRGDTGELFF. The CDR3 DNA follows: TGTGCCAGCAGTCATAGGGGGGATACCGGGGAGCTGTTTTTT.